This T cell receptor (beta chain) appears in the sequencing data of a study of blood T cell repertoires in COVID-19 (dated by TCRdb to 2020 to 2022). Background for the entire study: Samples covering the acute and convalescent phases of COVID-19 were provided by collaborators in the United States, Italy and Spain. The prospective study material was composed of cDNA or gDNA derived from T cells, B-cell-depleted T cells, or PBMCs. The dataset comprised deeply sampled blood TCRbeta repertoires from subjects exposed to, actively infected with, or recovered from COVID-19. The repertoires were made available in a free public database intended to serve as a resource for research on the immune response to SARS-CoV-2. The samples were drawn from two sources: the first 160 participants of the ongoing ImmuneRACE study, and fewer than 1,500 subjects contributed by 6 global collaborators. A de-identified subject ID, COVID-19 status, age in years and sex were almost always included in the sample metadata. Where HLA class I and class II types were available, the types were taken from metadata supplied by the sample provider, not from assay-based typing.

CDR1 and CDR2 were assigned from the germline V gene (reference sequence) as LNHDA and SQIVND. Counted from cysteine to phenylalanine, this CDR3 has 16 amino acids. This entry keeps only the CDR3 DNA: 48 bases, framed from base 1. Cut back by 7 bases and 1 base, the V and J ends lie 19 bases apart. TCRbeta CDR3 regions were amplified from genomic DNA using the immunoSEQ Assay, a bias-controlled multiplex PCR. Processing in the source paper ran as follows. Within the assay, amplification of reference gene primers was used to estimate how many nucleated cells each sample contained. Sequence reads were collapsed and filtered to measure the absolute abundance of every unique TCRbeta CDR3 rearrangement. Productive Simpson clonality was computed per sample as the square root of Simpson's diversity index over productive rearrangements. The source is immuneACCESS, and TCRdb retained only in-frame sequences with V and J called. Part of the clones is not carried over; for the studies checked, unresolved V genes explain less than half of this, and the remainder is unexplained. D and trimming were read from the DNA, whereas the V and J calls and clone size are those reported in that table. This sample holds about 120,000 clones; 82% were observed only once. The top ten constitute roughly 7% of the sample.

Findings and caveats that apply to the study as a whole: Clinical and demographic metadata were provided uncurated, with the amount varying by source and participant.

Turning to this clone: Its target antigen remains unknown. The record has no base qualities; no much larger clone is one base away.

Whole blood was collected in K2EDTA tubes by collaborating institutions according to the institutions' own protocols. Collaborator samples were shipped for TCRbeta analysis as frozen whole blood, isolated PBMCs, or DNA extracted from either sample type. The specimen was peripheral blood. This sequence was found in a man in his sixties or seventies with active or convalescent COVID-19. The sequence is built from TRBV19 and TRBJ1-1, and TRBD1 may be the D gene, going by 6 matching bases. The CDR3 corresponds to CASIRGSREGNTEAFF. The DNA is as follows: TGTGCCAGTATAAGGGGGTCAAGAGAAGGGAACACTGAAGCTTTCTTT.